This passage covers 19 T cell receptor beta chains from one sample sequenced in a study of technical replicates of blood from a few donors. The repertoire was sequenced with immunoSEQ multiplex PCR; TCRdb's copy has only in-frame clones and lacks some. The data hold approximately 50,000 clones, with about 86% observed a single time. The sequencing input was PBMCs. These receptors all stem from a human donor in good health. Some clones in this sample may be carry-over from other donors' samples.

J is TRBJ1-1 and V is TRBV7-2, with D perhaps TRBD1 (5 bases). Trimming cost V 2 bases and J 4 bases, with 8 bases left between them. This CDR3 contains 13 residues. Germline assignment: CDR1 SGHTA and CDR2 FQGNSA. The CDR3: CASSLMQGTEAFF. In DNA form, the CDR3 reads TGTGCCAGCAGCTTAATGCAGGGCACTGAAGCTTTCTTT. Full variable domain (missing parts from reference TRBV7-2 and TRBJ1-1): GAGVSQSPSNKVTEKGKDVELRCDPISGHTALYWYRQSLGQGLEFLIYFQGNSAPDKSGLPSDRFSAERTGGSVSTLTIQRTQQEDSAVYLCASSLMQGTEAFFGQGTRLTVV.

The chain couples TRBV10-3 to TRBJ1-5; D might be TRBD1 (5 bases). V was pared by 4 bases and J by 1 base, with 11 bases between. CDR1 is ENHRY, CDR2 SYGVKD, per germline. The length of the CDR3 is 15 residues. The CDR3 reads CAISGQGSSNQPQHF. CDR3 sequence (DNA): TGTGCCATCAGTGGCCAGGGAAGCAGCAATCAGCCCCAGCATTTT.

The rearrangement links TRBV5-1 to TRBJ1-2; TRBD1 aligns across 8 bases. The V gene's germline CDR1 is SGHRS and CDR2 YFSETQ. Trimming took 4 bases from V and 3 from J; bases not matched to a gene: 2. CDR3 size: 13 residues. CDR3 bases: TGCGCCAGCAGCCAGACAGGGGACTATGGCTACACCTTC. Its protein is CASSQTGDYGYTF. The full variable domain, completed using reference TRBV5-1 and TRBJ1-2, is KAGVTQTPRYLIKTRGQQVTLSCSPISGHRSVSWYQQTPGQGLQFLFEYFSETQRNKGNFPGRFSGRQFSNSRSEMNVSTLELGDSALYLCASSQTGDYGYTFGSGTRLTVV.

This clone was seen only a few times. V and J are TRBV5-1 and TRBJ1-2; D is unresolved. V was pared by 0 bases and J by 4 bases, with 4 bases between. The CDR3 has 12 residues. Germline loops: CDR1 SGHRS, CDR2 YFSETQ. The CDR3 loop reads CASSLVGYGYTF. The CDR3, as DNA: TGCGCCAGCAGCTTGGTCGGCTATGGCTACACCTTC.

V gene TRBV4-3 combines with J gene TRBJ1-2, with a possible D match to TRBD1 (6 bases). Germline V CDR1 and CDR2: LGHNA, YSLEER. This CDR3 contains 13 residues. The V end lost 1 base, the J end lost 8 bases, and 11 bases lay between the germline ends. CDR3 nucleotides: TGCGCCAGCAGCCAAGCACAGGGCGTCGGCTACACCTTC. Translating it yields CASSQAQGVGYTF.

The chain carries TRBV5-6 and TRBJ2-3; TRBD1 is a possible D gene (6 bases). The CDR3 is made up of 16 amino acids. The ends were cut back, 4 bases at V and 0 bases at J, with 15 bases in the middle. From germline, CDR1 is SGHDT and CDR2 YYEEEE. The CDR3 spells CASSQQDRSSTDTQYF. CDR3 nucleotide sequence: TGTGCCAGCAGCCAACAAGACAGGAGCAGCACAGATACGCAGTATTTT.

This clone came up once. This chain uses TRBV7-9 with TRBJ1-1; 8 bases match TRBD1. The junction had 4 bases not matched to a gene; V was cut back by 5 bases and J by 2 bases. CDR3 length equals 14 residues. The germline V gene has CDR1 SEHNR and CDR2 FQNEAQ (reference sequence). Here the CDR3 DNA reads TGTGCCAGCAGCCAAGGGACAGGAAACACTGAAGCTTTCTTT. Its protein product is CASSQGTGNTEAFF.

The chain joins TRBV7-6 to TRBJ1-4; a possible D gene is TRBD1 (6 bases). The CDR3 runs 16 residues. Germline assignment: CDR1 SGHVS and CDR2 FNYEAQ. V was cut by 3 bases and J by 7 bases, with 18 bases left in between. CDR3 nucleotide sequence: TGTGCCAGCAGCTTCGCCCCGTTGGGGGCGGTTGAAAAACTGTTTTTT. Encoded protein: CASSFAPLGAVEKLFF.

This sequence joins TRBV5-1 and TRBJ2-3; 10 bases align to TRBD2. The germline CDR1 and CDR2 sequences are SGHRS and YFSETQ. The CDR3 extends over 15 amino acids. V lost 3 bases and J lost 5; bases outside the gene matches: 6. CDR3 protein: CASSYASGGRDTQYF. CDR3 nucleotide sequence: TGCGCCAGCAGCTATGCTAGCGGGGGAAGAGATACGCAGTATTTT. Using reference TRBV5-1 and TRBJ2-3 for the parts outside the CDR3, the full variable domain is KAGVTQTPRYLIKTRGQQVTLSCSPISGHRSVSWYQQTPGQGLQFLFEYFSETQRNKGNFPGRFSGRQFSNSRSEMNVSTLELGDSALYLCASSYASGGRDTQYFGPGTRLTVL.

In its sample, this clone was seen a few times. The chain joins TRBV9 to TRBJ2-7; 8 bases match TRBD2. This CDR3 contains 16 residues. From germline, CDR1 is SGDLS and CDR2 YYNGEE. The V segment lost 4 bases and the J segment 7 bases; nucleotides outside the gene matches: 16. In DNA form, the CDR3 reads TGTGCCAGCAGCTCCCAAGCGGGAGACGGGATGGATGAGCAGTACTTC. This gives the protein CASSSQAGDGMDEQYF.

This clone was detected a few times. The V call is TRBV5-4, the J call TRBJ2-1; weak D call: TRBD2 (5 bases). From germline, CDR1 is SGHNT and CDR2 YYREEE (reference sequence). The V end lost 10 bases, the J end lost 5 bases, and 16 bases lay between the germline ends. CDR3 length: 13 residues. CDR3 sequence (DNA): TGTGCCCTCCGGGAAGGGCAGGACAATGAGCAGTTCTTC. The encoded protein is CALREGQDNEQFF.

The CDR3 region is CAWSVRGSSYNEQFF. The CDR3 bases are TGTGCCTGGAGTGTACGGGGGAGCTCCTACAATGAGCAGTTCTTC. The chain has TRBV30 and TRBJ2-1; perhaps TRBD2 as D (6 bases). Germline CDR1 GTSNPN, CDR2 SVGIG (reference sequence). CDR3 length: 15 residues. Trimming cost V 0 bases and J 0 bases, with 9 bases left between them.

The CDR3 protein is CASRTSFPLGELFF. CDR3 DNA sequence: TGTGCCAGTAGGACTAGTTTCCCGCTCGGGGAGCTGTTTTTT. The chain joins TRBV19 to TRBJ2-2; tentatively, D is TRBD2 (6 bases). Between the trimmed V and J ends, which lost 6 bases and 7 bases, there was a span of 15 bases. The germline V gene has CDR1 LNHDA and CDR2 SQIVND (reference sequence). This CDR3 region has 14 residues.

The CDR3 sequence: CASSPGGPEGQPQHF. CDR3 bases: TGTGCCAGCAGCCCCGGCGGGCCCGAGGGTCAGCCCCAGCATTTT. The V call is TRBV2, the J call TRBJ1-5; D unclear. This CDR3 comprises 15 residues. Trimming shortened V by 6 bases and J by 6 bases, and 18 bases separated the two germline ends. Germline lookup yields CDR1 SNHLY and CDR2 FYNNEI.

The chain joins TRBV30 to TRBJ1-1, with D possibly TRBD1 on 5 matching bases. Germline values: CDR1 GTSNPN, CDR2 SVGIG (reference sequence). The V gene lost 4 bases and the J gene lost 0 bases, with 9 bases spanning the gap. The CDR3 is made up of 13 amino acids. In DNA form, the CDR3 reads TGTGCCTGGAATGACAGATTGAACACTGAAGCTTTCTTT. Its translation: CAWNDRLNTEAFF.

The J gene is TRBJ1-1, the V gene TRBV2; D is undetermined. The germline V gene encodes CDR1 SNHLY and CDR2 FYNNEI. V gave up 6 bases and J gave up 5 bases, with 16 bases separating them. This CDR3 comprises 14 residues. CDR3 sequence: CASSPPLFGTEAFF. In DNA, the CDR3 is TGTGCCAGCAGCCCCCCCCTATTCGGGACTGAAGCTTTCTTT. Drawing the rest from reference TRBV2 and TRBJ1-1, the complete variable domain is EPEVTQTPSHQVTQMGQEVILRCVPISNHLYFYWYRQILGQKVEFLVSFYNNEISEKSEIFDDQFSVERPDGSNFTLKIRSTKLEDSAMYFCASSPPLFGTEAFFGQGTRLTVV.

The V gene is TRBV7-9, the J gene TRBJ2-2, with D unclear. The CDR3 totals 14 residues. Trimming cost V 1 base and J 1 base, with 4 bases left between them. Germline CDR1 and CDR2: SEHNR and FQNEAQ (reference sequence). As DNA, the CDR3 is TGTGCCAGCAGCTTAGTCGTGAACACCGGGGAGCTGTTTTTT. It codes for CASSLVVNTGELFF.

This clone was observed a few times. The DNA for the CDR3 is TGTGCCTGGAGTGCCCCGGACAGAACTAATGAAAAACTGTTTTTT. It is translated as CAWSAPDRTNEKLFF. The chain carries TRBV30 and TRBJ1-4, with D possibly TRBD1 on 6 matching bases. Germline assignment: CDR1 GTSNPN and CDR2 SVGIG (reference sequence). The germline V and J ends were trimmed by 1 base and 1 base, with 10 bases remaining between them. The CDR3 is 15 amino acids.

Remarks on this clone: At one end the junction does not follow the germline gene, possibly because of a read error. V is TRBV7-8 and J is TRBJ2-7; TRBD2 is a possible D gene (6 bases). Germline lookup yields CDR1 SGHVS and CDR2 FQNEAQ. The CDR3 is 15 residues long. As DNA, the CDR3 is TGTGCCAGCAGCTTTTTTCCCAGGGACTCCCACGAGCAGTACTTC. Translating gives CASSFFPRDSHEQYF.